One and the same sample provided the 9 T cell receptor beta chains below, sequenced in a study of blood T cells in healthy people across ages. The use of a sample-barcoded 5' primer and a J-beta primer mix characterized a second PCR of roughly 7 to 11 cycles. MiXCR, run by TCRdb on the 5' RACE reads, gives a single entry per CDR3 protein. This table holds 910,000 or so distinct CDR3 sequences, roughly 51% found once. The specimen sequenced was blood. The receptors originated from an older woman in good health.

This sequence joins TRBV28 and TRBJ1-6; 12 positions match TRBD1. The CDR3 contains 17 residues. The V segment lost 4 bases and the J segment 11 bases; nucleotides outside the gene matches: 12. From germline, CDR1 is MDHEN and CDR2 SYDVKM. CDR3 DNA sequence: TGTGCCAGCAGTTCCTCTTACCGGGACAGGGGGCGGGCACCCCTCCACTTT. Translation gives CASSSSYRDRGRAPLHF.

CDR3 in DNA: TGCAGTGCTCACTCCCCTGGCCTATACGAGCAGTACTTC. Translation: CSAHSPGLYEQYF. The gene calls are TRBV20-1 and TRBJ2-7; D is unclear. The V end lost 5 bases, the J end lost 4 bases, and 15 bases lay between the germline ends. Germline values: CDR1 DFQATT, CDR2 SNEGSKA (reference sequence). This CDR3 has 13 amino acids.

This clonotype was observed a few times. The J gene is TRBJ1-4, the V gene TRBV4-1; 7 positions agree with TRBD1. Germline CDR1 and CDR2: MGHRA and YSYEKL. The CDR3 has 14 amino acids. With V trimmed by 3 bases and J by 7 bases, 5 bases remained unmatched. In DNA form, the CDR3 reads TGCGCCAGCAGCCACAACAGGGGTGGTGAAAAACTGTTTTTT. Protein product: CASSHNRGGEKLFF.

This clonotype came up once. The chain employs TRBV15 and TRBJ2-1; 11 bases are a match to TRBD2. The CDR3 is made up of 17 amino acids. V shed 0 bases and J 8 bases; nucleotides not matched to a gene: 9. The germline gives CDR1 LNHNV, CDR2 YYDKDF (reference sequence). The CDR3 region is CATSRDMVAGGGDEQFF. The CDR3 nucleotides are TGTGCCACCAGCAGAGATATGGTAGCGGGAGGGGGAGATGAGCAGTTCTTC. The full variable domain, rest sourced from reference TRBV15 and TRBJ2-1, is DAMVIQNPRYQVTQFGKPVTLSCSQTLNHNVMYWYQQKSSQAPKLLFHYYDKDFNNEADTPDNFQSRRPNTSFCFLDIRSPGLGDTAMYLCATSRDMVAGGGDEQFFGPGTRLTVL.

The chain carries TRBV3-1 and TRBJ1-5; weak D call: TRBD1 (6 bases). The CDR3 covers 14 residues. CDR1 is LGHDT and CDR2 is YNNKEL in the germline V gene (reference sequence). V dropped 4 bases and J dropped 9 bases, with 16 bases sitting between them. Here the CDR3 DNA reads TGTGCCAGCAGCCCGGGACATGGCCTAGCGCCCCAGCATTTT. It specifies CASSPGHGLAPQHF.

This chain links TRBV12-3 or TRBV12-4 with TRBJ1-1; D remains ambiguous. The germline V and J ends were trimmed by 2 bases and 8 bases, with 12 bases remaining between them. The CDR3 has 13 residues. CDR3 coding DNA: TGTGCCAGCAGTTTAAGGGAAAACAGCGAAGCTTTCTTT. It yields the protein CASSLRENSEAFF.

This clonotype was picked up a small number of times. The rearrangement uses TRBV20-1 and TRBJ2-4; D tentatively reads TRBD1 or TRBD2 (5 bases each). The CDR3 loop spans 15 amino acids. CDR1 and CDR2 (germline): DFQATT, SNEGSKA (reference sequence). V shed 1 base and J shed 2 bases, with 12 bases lying between them. The CDR3 bases are TGCAGTGCTAGAGTGGGGGTCCTTTCCAAAAACATTCAGTACTTC. This sequence encodes CSARVGVLSKNIQYF.

In its sample, this clonotype was seen a few times. The CDR3 DNA follows: TGTGCCAGCAGCTTGGCCCTAAGCTCCTACAATGAGCAGTACTTC. It encodes CASSLALSSYNEQYF. J is TRBJ2-7 and V is TRBV5-5; no definite D call. From germline, CDR1 is SGHKS and CDR2 YYEKEE (reference sequence). The CDR3 contains 15 residues. The V end lost 0 bases, the J end lost 7 bases, and 17 bases lay between the germline ends.

This clonotype has just a few counts. The rearrangement joins TRBV20-1 to TRBJ2-1, with no clear D. The CDR3 sequence is 12 residues long. The V and J ends lost 4 bases and 7 bases respectively, with 11 bases between them. Germline V gives CDR1 DFQATT, CDR2 SNEGSKA (reference sequence). CDR3 coding DNA: TGCAGTGCTACCGTCACAAATAATGAGCAGTTCTTC. Its protein product is CSATVTNNEQFF.